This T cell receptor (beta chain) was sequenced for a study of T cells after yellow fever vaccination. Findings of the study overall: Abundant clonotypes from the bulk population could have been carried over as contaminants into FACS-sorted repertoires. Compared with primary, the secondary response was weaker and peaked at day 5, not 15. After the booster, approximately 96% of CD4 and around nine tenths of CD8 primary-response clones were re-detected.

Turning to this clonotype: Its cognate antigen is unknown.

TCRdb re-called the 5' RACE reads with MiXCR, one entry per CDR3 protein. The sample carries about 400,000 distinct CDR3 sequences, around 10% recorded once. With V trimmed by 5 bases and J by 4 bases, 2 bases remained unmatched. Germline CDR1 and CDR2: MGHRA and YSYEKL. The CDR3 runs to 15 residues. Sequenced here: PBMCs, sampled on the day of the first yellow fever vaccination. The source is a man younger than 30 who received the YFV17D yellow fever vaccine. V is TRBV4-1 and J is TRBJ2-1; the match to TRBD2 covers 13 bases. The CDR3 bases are TGCGCCAGCAGCACTAGCGGGGGGGATTACAATGAGCAGTTCTTC. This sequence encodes CASSTSGGDYNEQFF.